This T cell receptor beta chain came from a study of blood T cell repertoires in COVID-19. V lost 3 bases to trimming and J lost 4 bases; unmatched junction nucleotides: 10. CDR3 length: 16 amino acids. Germline CDR1 is SEHNR and CDR2 is FQNEAQ (reference sequence). This clone was detected once. In the source study's methods: The assay estimated nucleated cells by amplifying reference gene primers. Data came from immunoSEQ multiplex PCR; TCRdb stores just in-frame clones and leaves some out. That table furnishes V, J and clone size, whereas the DNA furnished D and trimming. The sample has tens of thousands of clones, around 92% seen once.

The V gene is TRBV7-9, the J gene TRBJ2-5; 8 positions match TRBD2. Sequenced: peripheral blood. The receptor was isolated from a man between 65 and 85 years old with active COVID-19. The CDR3 bases are TGTGCCAGCAGCTTTCCAGGAGCGGGAGTGGGAGAGACCCAGTACTTC. It encodes CASSFPGAGVGETQYF.